This record concerns one T cell receptor beta chain sequence. The antigen is not known. This entry is derived from a study of cytomegalovirus exposure and HLA in healthy donors. Findings and caveats of the study: A later analysis showed HLA-associated TCR beta chains outstripping equally common others in clonal expansion. Exclusion applied to some V segments, including TRBV6-2 and TRBV6-3, as they were indistinguishable. TCR beta V- and J-gene trimming, according to a later analysis, was linked to a missense DCLRE1C variant.

60 Vbeta and 13 Jbeta primers were used in PCR. The repertoire was sequenced with immunoSEQ multiplex PCR; TCRdb's copy has only in-frame clones and lacks some. The sample shows roughly 100,000 clones, about 70% of them seen only once. Trimming removed 2 bases from V and 2 bases from J; junction bases left unmatched: 14. CDR3 size: 19 residues. Germline-derived CDR1 and CDR2 are GTSNPN and SVGIG (reference sequence). V is TRBV30 and J is TRBJ2-2; TRBD2 aligns across 10 bases. This receptor was identified in a female donor in good health and CMV-seronegative. Sequenced sample: PBMCs. Here the CDR3 reads CAWSKVLAGVGPNTGELFF. CDR3 DNA sequence: TGTGCCTGGAGTAAAGTTCTAGCGGGAGTGGGACCAAACACCGGGGAGCTGTTTTTT.